The source of this T cell receptor (beta chain) is a study of T cell changes during pregnancy in multiple sclerosis. With 7 bases removed from V and 4 bases from J, the gap between germline ends came to 10 bases. Germline V gene lookup returns CDR1 MNHNS and CDR2 SASEGT. The CDR3 contains 13 residues. The method was immunoSEQ multiplex PCR; TCRdb's version includes in-frame clones alone and lacks a portion of them. The table includes 25,000 to 35,000 clones, around nine tenths detected once. Material: CD4+ T cells from peripheral blood mononuclear cells, obtained in the second trimester of pregnancy. The source of this sequence is a female donor in good health, enrolled as a control in a pregnancy study. The chain links TRBV6-1 to TRBJ2-2; tentatively, D is TRBD1 (5 bases). In DNA form, the CDR3 reads TGTGCCAGCAAAGACAGCACCACCGGGGAGCTGTTTTTT. Translating it yields CASKDSTTGELFF.